The rows below give T cell receptor beta chains drawn from one sample of a study of T cells in tuberculosis. The protocol was immunoSEQ multiplex PCR, while the TCRdb copy is restricted to in-frame clones and leaves out a portion. The data contain more than 40,000 clones, roughly 94% of them singletons. What was sequenced was PBMCs. These receptor sequences come from a donor aged 10-29 years with latent tuberculosis or without tuberculosis infection. Some clones in this sample may be carry-over from other donors' samples. Each CDR3 is given with its conserved first and last residue. D genes are given only for firm matches. Size is omitted from some rows. Given values are once, few, many or a class for expanded clones.

j_gene | d_gene | abundance | v_gene | CDR3aa | CDR3nt
TRBJ2-3 | TRBD1 | NA | TRBV7-6 | CASSLGTGGDTQYF | TGTGCCAGCAGCTTAGGGACAGGGGGAGATACGCAGTATTTT
TRBJ1-1 | NA | once | TRBV15 | CATSRGRQRKNTEAFF | TGTGCCACCAGCAGAGGTCGACAGAGAAAGAACACTGAAGCTTTCTTT
TRBJ2-1 | TRBD2 | NA | TRBV2 | CASTLSGSSSYEQFF | TGTGCCAGCACTCTCAGCGGGAGCAGTTCTTATGAGCAGTTCTTC
TRBJ2-6 | TRBD1 | NA | TRBV7-8 | CASSLPQGAMTGANVLTF | TGTGCCAGCAGCTTACCCCAGGGGGCAATGACTGGGGCCAACGTCCTGACTTTC
TRBJ2-7 | NA | NA | TRBV28 | CASSLQGSYEQYF | TGTGCCAGCAGTTTGCAGGGCTCCTACGAGCAGTACTTC
TRBJ2-5 | NA | NA | TRBV5-1 | CASSSVTGTQETQYF | TGCGCCAGCAGCTCGGTTACAGGGACCCAAGAGACCCAGTACTTC
TRBJ1-1 | NA | NA | TRBV28 | CASSRTDEAFF | TGTGCCAGCAGCCGGACAGATGAAGCTTTCTTT
TRBJ1-1 | NA | NA | TRBV18 | CASSPPVSVNTEAFF | TGTGCCAGCTCACCACCGGTTTCAGTGAACACTGAAGCTTTCTTT
TRBJ2-2 | TRBD1 | NA | TRBV5-1 | CASSSGQYTGELFF | TGCGCCAGCAGCTCGGGACAGTACACCGGGGAGCTGTTTTTT
TRBJ2-1 | NA | few | TRBV18 | CASSGDTTNNEQFF | TGTGCCAGCTCAGGGGACACCACAAACAATGAGCAGTTCTTC
TRBJ2-3 | NA | NA | TRBV7-9 | CASSLRPEVQYF | TGTGCCAGCAGCTTAAGACCCGAGGTGCAGTATTTT
TRBJ2-3 | NA | NA | TRBV30 | CAWIQAGLNTQYF | TGTGCCTGGATCCAAGCAGGGCTTAATACGCAGTATTTT
TRBJ2-1 | NA | NA | TRBV4-1 | CASSPPFTRLGSSYNEQFF | TGCGCCAGCAGCCCCCCTTTTACTCGGTTGGGCAGCTCCTACAATGAGCAGTTCTTC
TRBJ2-7 | NA | few | TRBV15 | CATGQGSAYEQYF | TGTGCCACCGGCCAGGGGTCAGCCTACGAGCAGTACTTC
TRBJ1-1 | NA | NA | TRBV19 | CASSQGAPEAFF | TGTGCCAGTAGCCAAGGGGCCCCTGAAGCTTTCTTT
TRBJ1-2 | TRBD1 | NA | TRBV28 | CASSSGQGTYYGYTF | TGTGCCAGCAGTTCGGGACAGGGAACTTACTATGGCTACACCTTC
TRBJ1-5 | NA | NA | TRBV4-1 | CASSHLAVRVNQPQHF | TGCGCCAGCAGCCATTTGGCGGTTCGAGTCAATCAGCCCCAGCATTTT
TRBJ1-5 | NA | NA | TRBV4-1 | CASSQDRVRGNPNQPQHF | TGCGCCAGCAGCCAAGATCGGGTAAGGGGAAACCCCAATCAGCCCCAGCATTTT
TRBJ2-7 | NA | NA | TRBV19 | CASSIRSSGEQYF | TGTGCCTCTAGTATAAGGTCCTCAGGGGAGCAGTACTTC
TRBJ2-2 | TRBD2 | NA | TRBV28 | CASSLIAGAGELFF | TGTGCCAGCAGTTTAATAGCGGGAGCCGGGGAGCTGTTTTTT